The present T cell receptor beta chain was sequenced within a study of cytomegalovirus exposure and HLA in healthy donors. Study-wide results and caveats: In a later analysis, several top co-occurrence clusters appeared linked to parvovirus B19, influenza, CMV and Epstein-Barr virus. CMV antigen specificity of a few CMV-associated chains was confirmed in vitro. The classifier reportedly diagnosed cytomegalovirus status with high sensitivity and specificity.

From germline, CDR1 is MDHEN and CDR2 SYDVKM. This CDR3 contains 15 residues. Trimming at V came to 6 bases and at J to 4 bases, leaving 10 bases not matched to a gene. The PCR was carried out with 60 Vbeta primers and 13 Jbeta primers. Generated by immunoSEQ multiplex PCR, the TCRdb table keeps only in-frame clones and is missing some. Of 130,000 or so clones listed, around 75% are singletons. Remarks on this clone: Antigen: not known.

The sequenced sample consisted of PBMCs. This clonotype was sampled from a woman aged 40-49 years in good health and CMV-seropositive. V gene TRBV28 combines with J gene TRBJ1-2; 8 bases map to TRBD1. CDR3 DNA sequence: TGTGCCAGCAGGCCCTTCCTCGGGACAGGCTATGGCTACACCTTC. Amino acid sequence: CASRPFLGTGYGYTF.